Each of the 19 T cell receptor beta chains below was sequenced from the same sample in a study of T cell repertoires in cytomegalovirus infection. TCRdb reanalysed the reads using MiXCR and keeps one entry per CDR3 protein. The table lists around 170,000 distinct CDR3 sequences, approximately 14% of them singletons. Specimen: PBMCs. These receptor sequences come from a human donor in good health (CMV status not recorded). Some clones in this sample may be carry-over from other donors' samples.

Many counts were recorded for this clonotype. This CDR3 reads CASSLGPGGSPLHF. CDR3 nucleotides: TGTGCCAGCAGCCTTGGACCGGGAGGGTCACCCCTCCACTTT. The chain has TRBV7-9 and TRBJ1-6; D ambiguous. Trimming took 5 bases from V and 10 from J, leaving 15 bases between them. The CDR3 contains 14 residues. Germline V gene data show CDR1 as SEHNR and CDR2 as FQNEAQ (reference sequence).

V and J are TRBV18 and TRBJ1-1, with D hard to call. Germline CDR1 reads KGHSH; CDR2 reads LQKENI. The CDR3 loop spans 14 amino acids. V lost 3 bases and J 6 bases, leaving 14 bases between the germline ends. The CDR3 reads CASSPKDLGAEAFF. CDR3 nucleotide sequence: TGTGCCAGCTCACCGAAGGATCTGGGCGCTGAAGCTTTCTTT.

This sequence joins TRBV12-3 or TRBV12-4 and TRBJ1-1; possible D gene TRBD1, 5 bases. The CDR3 has 13 residues. V lost 7 bases and J lost 4, with 13 bases in between. The CDR3 sequence is CASTSGGSTEAFF. CDR3 in DNA: TGTGCCAGCACCTCGGGGGGGAGCACTGAAGCTTTCTTT.

This rearrangement joins TRBV7-6 to TRBJ2-7; D tentatively reads TRBD1 or TRBD2 (5 bases each). Deletions cut 3 bases from V and 5 bases from J, with 11 bases between. From germline, CDR1 is SGHVS and CDR2 FNYEAQ. The CDR3 has 13 amino acids. CDR3 residues: CASSFRDVHEQYF. Here the CDR3 DNA reads TGTGCCAGCAGCTTCCGGGACGTCCACGAGCAGTACTTC.

The CDR3 bases are TGTGCCAGCAGTTTGGTGGTAGCTGGACGCAATGAGCAGTTCTTC. Translated, it gives CASSLVVAGRNEQFF. The chain employs TRBV28 and TRBJ2-1, with unresolved D. Germline V CDR1 and CDR2: MDHEN, SYDVKM. This CDR3 contains 15 residues. Trimming took 3 bases from V and 6 from J, leaving 15 bases between them.

The rearrangement links TRBV5-1 to TRBJ2-7; 10 nucleotides agree with TRBD2. J gave up 2 bases and V 2 bases, and 4 bases lay outside the gene matches. Germline lookup yields CDR1 SGHRS and CDR2 YFSETQ. The CDR3 has 15 amino acids. The CDR3 region has the DNA TGCGCCAGCAGCTTTACTAGCGGGGCAGCCTACGAGCAGTACTTC. Protein product: CASSFTSGAAYEQYF.

Remarks on this clonotype: It may be a read error: a sequence one base away is much more abundant. The chain combines TRBV7-2 with TRBJ1-6; no clear D gene. V lost 5 bases and J 11 bases, leaving 10 bases between the germline ends. Germline-derived CDR1 and CDR2 are SGHTA and FQGNSA. The CDR3 loop spans 12 amino acids. The CDR3, as DNA: TGTGCCAGCAGCCCAGTGAATACACCCCTCCACTTT. Protein sequence: CASSPVNTPLHF.

There are many counts of this clonotype. The chain recombines TRBV7-2 with TRBJ2-4; D might be TRBD1 (5 bases). Trimming took off 4 bases at V and 1 base at J, with 8 bases between the two ends. The CDR3 has 14 residues. Germline CDR1 reads SGHTA; CDR2 reads FQGNSA. CDR3 sequence reads: CASSSGFAKNIQYF. In DNA, the CDR3 is TGTGCCAGCAGCTCAGGGTTCGCCAAAAACATTCAGTACTTC.

The V call is TRBV15, the J call TRBJ1-2; 9 bases fit TRBD1. V trimming: 8 bases; J trimming: 3 bases; junction bases outside the gene matches: 4. This CDR3 is 13 amino acids long. CDR1 is LNHNV, CDR2 YYDKDF, per germline (reference sequence). Written as DNA, the CDR3 is TGTGCCACCTGGGGGACAGGGCACTATGGCTACACCTTC. Amino acid sequence: CATWGTGHYGYTF.

The chain uses TRBV14 and TRBJ1-1; unclear D gene. CDR3 size: 13 residues. Germline V gives CDR1 SGHDN, CDR2 FVKESK. V lost 1 base and J lost 3, with 6 bases in between. CDR3 nucleotides: TGTGCCAGCAGCCAAGGGCCGCACACTGAAGCTTTCTTT. Translated, it gives CASSQGPHTEAFF.

This clonotype has ten or more counts. A clone one base away is much larger, so this may be a read error. The V gene is TRBV5-7, the J gene TRBJ1-1, with 9 bases lining up with TRBD1. TRBV5-7 is known as an ORF, though its function is uncertain. The CDR3 covers 13 residues. V was pared by 0 bases and J by 6 bases, with 0 bases of the junction left unmatched. CDR3 in amino acids: CASSLGQGAEAFF. The CDR3 DNA reads TGTGCCAGCAGCTTGGGACAGGGGGCTGAAGCTTTCTTT.

The chain joins TRBV29-1 to TRBJ2-7; 7 positions match TRBD1. The CDR3 totals 12 residues. V shed 6 bases and J 0 bases; nucleotides not matched to a gene: 2. CDR1 SQVTM and CDR2 ANQGSEA come from the germline V gene. CDR3 region: CSVGDSSYEQYF. CDR3 coding DNA: TGCAGCGTGGGGGACAGCTCCTACGAGCAGTACTTC.

This clonotype was seen repeatedly, ten times or more. The chain carries TRBV7-2 and TRBJ1-1; TRBD1 is a possible D gene (5 bases). Germline-derived CDR1 and CDR2 are SGHTA and FQGNSA. The CDR3 covers 14 residues. V gave up 2 bases and J gave up 6 bases, with 13 bases separating them. The CDR3 here is CASSLNRGVPEAFF. Written as DNA, the CDR3 is TGTGCCAGCAGCTTAAATCGAGGGGTTCCTGAAGCTTTCTTT.

Only a few counts were recorded for this clonotype. The CDR3 region is CSARDSGRISEQFF. CDR3 DNA: TGCAGTGCTAGAGATAGTGGGAGAATCAGTGAGCAGTTCTTC. The chain couples TRBV20-1 to TRBJ2-1; weak D call: TRBD2 (5 bases). V lost 0 bases and J lost 9, with 15 bases in between. The CDR3 contains 14 residues. The germline CDR1 and CDR2 sequences are DFQATT and SNEGSKA (reference sequence).

This clonotype has just a few counts. The CDR3 protein is CASTAGTGVMNTEAFF. Here the CDR3 DNA reads TGTGCCAGCACCGCCGGGACAGGGGTCATGAACACTGAAGCTTTCTTT. The chain uses TRBV6-1 and TRBJ1-1; 10 bases map to TRBD1. CDR3 length equals 16 residues. Losses at the gene ends were 7 bases for V and 0 bases for J; bases not matched to a gene: 8. The germline V gene has CDR1 MNHNS and CDR2 SASEGT.

This clonotype has just a few counts. J is TRBJ2-2 and V is TRBV5-4; 15 bases are shared with TRBD2. V was clipped by 4 bases and J by 3 bases; unmatched bases: 4. The CDR3 has 17 amino acids. In germline, CDR1 is SGHNT, CDR2 YYREEE (reference sequence). The CDR3 protein is CASSRGLAGGHTGELFF. CDR3 DNA: TGTGCCAGCAGCCGGGGACTAGCGGGGGGTCACACCGGGGAGCTGTTTTTT.

V is TRBV24-1 and J is TRBJ2-1, with TRBD2 matching over 8 bases. Germline CDR1 is KGHDR and CDR2 is SFDVKD. With V trimmed by 5 bases and J by 9 bases, 8 bases remained unmatched. The CDR3 runs to 14 residues. This chain's CDR3 is CATSAGLVGGEQFF. CDR3 in DNA: TGTGCCACCAGTGCGGGACTAGTAGGGGGTGAGCAGTTCTTC.

This clonotype came up many times. V usage is TRBV7-9 and J usage is TRBJ2-7; D perhaps matches TRBD2 (5 bases). The CDR3 sequence is 12 residues long. The germline CDR1 and CDR2 sequences are SEHNR and FQNEAQ (reference sequence). The CDR3 nucleotides are TGTGCTGGAGGAGGCAGTAACTACGAGCAGTACTTC. The encoded protein is CAGGGSNYEQYF.

The table lists this clonotype with many counts. The chain is built from TRBV7-6 and TRBJ2-7, with 8 nucleotides matching TRBD1. Germline V lookup: CDR1 SGHVS, CDR2 FNYEAQ. The CDR3 contains 14 residues. Germline trimming cut 5 bases from V and 6 bases from J; bases unmatched to any gene: 9. The CDR3 loop is CASSPRTGQREQYF. CDR3 bases: TGTGCCAGCAGCCCCCGGACAGGGCAGCGCGAGCAGTACTTC.